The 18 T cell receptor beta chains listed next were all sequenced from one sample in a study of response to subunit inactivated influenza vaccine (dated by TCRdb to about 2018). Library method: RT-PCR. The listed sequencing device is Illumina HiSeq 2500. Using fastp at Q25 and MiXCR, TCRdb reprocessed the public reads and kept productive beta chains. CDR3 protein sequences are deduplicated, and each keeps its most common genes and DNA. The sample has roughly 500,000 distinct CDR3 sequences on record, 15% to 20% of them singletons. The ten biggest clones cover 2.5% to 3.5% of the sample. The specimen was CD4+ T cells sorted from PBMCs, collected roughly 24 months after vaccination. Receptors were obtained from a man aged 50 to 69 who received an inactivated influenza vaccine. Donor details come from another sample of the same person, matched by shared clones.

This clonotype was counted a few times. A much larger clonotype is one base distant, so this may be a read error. The CDR3 DNA follows: TGCGCCAGCAGCTTAATAGGGGAGAACACTGAAGCTTTCTTT. The encoded protein is CASSLIGENTEAFF. The chain employs TRBV5-1 and TRBJ1-1; the D gene is possibly TRBD1 (5 bases). V was pared by 2 bases and J by 1 base, with 9 bases between. The CDR3 length is 14 residues. In germline, CDR1 is SGHRS, CDR2 YFSETQ. Full variable domain (outside the CDR3, taken from reference TRBV5-1 and TRBJ1-1): KAGVTQTPRYLIKTRGQQVTLSCSPISGHRSVSWYQQTPGQGLQFLFEYFSETQRNKGNFPGRFSGRQFSNSRSEMNVSTLELGDSALYLCASSLIGENTEAFFGQGTRLTVV.

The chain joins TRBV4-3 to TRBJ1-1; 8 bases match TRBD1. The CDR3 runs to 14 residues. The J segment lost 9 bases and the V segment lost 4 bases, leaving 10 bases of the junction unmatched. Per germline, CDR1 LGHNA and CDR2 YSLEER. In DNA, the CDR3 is TGCGCCAGCAGCCGAGAAAGACAGGGGTGGAAAGCTTTCTTT. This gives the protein CASSRERQGWKAFF.

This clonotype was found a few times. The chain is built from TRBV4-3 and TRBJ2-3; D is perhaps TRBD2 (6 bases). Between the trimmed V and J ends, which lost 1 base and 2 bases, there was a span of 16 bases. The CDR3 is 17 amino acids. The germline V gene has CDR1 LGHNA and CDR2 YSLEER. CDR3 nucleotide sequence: TGCGCCAGCAGCCAAGCCATCGGCGGGGCGATCACAGATACGCAGTATTTT. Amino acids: CASSQAIGGAITDTQYF.

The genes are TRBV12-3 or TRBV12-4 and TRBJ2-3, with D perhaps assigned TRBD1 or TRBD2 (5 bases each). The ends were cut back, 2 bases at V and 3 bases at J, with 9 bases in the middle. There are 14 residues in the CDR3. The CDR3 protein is CASSLHWGTDTQYF. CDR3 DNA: TGTGCCAGCAGTTTACATTGGGGGACAGATACGCAGTATTTT.

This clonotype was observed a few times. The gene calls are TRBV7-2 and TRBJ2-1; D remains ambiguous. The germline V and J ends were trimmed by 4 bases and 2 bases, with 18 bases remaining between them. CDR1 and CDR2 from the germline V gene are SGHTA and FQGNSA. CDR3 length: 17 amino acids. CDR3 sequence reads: CASSSRPTSSPYNEQFF. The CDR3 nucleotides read TGTGCCAGCAGCTCACGTCCGACATCGTCCCCCTACAATGAGCAGTTCTTC. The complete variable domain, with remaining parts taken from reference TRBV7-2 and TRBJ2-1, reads GAGVSQSPSNKVTEKGKDVELRCDPISGHTALYWYRQSLGQGLEFLIYFQGNSAPDKSGLPSDRFSAERTGGSVSTLTIQRTQQEDSAVYLCASSSRPTSSPYNEQFFGPGTRLTVL.

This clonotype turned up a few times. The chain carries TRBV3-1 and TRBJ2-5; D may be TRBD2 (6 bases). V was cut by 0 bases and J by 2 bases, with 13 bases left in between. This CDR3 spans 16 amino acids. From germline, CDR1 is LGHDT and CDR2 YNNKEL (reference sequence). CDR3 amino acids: CASSQESGRRQETQYF. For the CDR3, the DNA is TGTGCCAGCAGCCAAGAAAGCGGGCGGCGGCAAGAGACCCAGTACTTC.

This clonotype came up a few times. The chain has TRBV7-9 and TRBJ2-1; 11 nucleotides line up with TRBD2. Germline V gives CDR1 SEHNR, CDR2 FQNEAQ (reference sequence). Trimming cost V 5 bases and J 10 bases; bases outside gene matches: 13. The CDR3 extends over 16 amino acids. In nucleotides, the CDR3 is TGTGCCAGCAGCCCCATACAGAGACTAGCGGGAAGAGAGCAGTTCTTC. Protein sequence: CASSPIQRLAGREQFF.

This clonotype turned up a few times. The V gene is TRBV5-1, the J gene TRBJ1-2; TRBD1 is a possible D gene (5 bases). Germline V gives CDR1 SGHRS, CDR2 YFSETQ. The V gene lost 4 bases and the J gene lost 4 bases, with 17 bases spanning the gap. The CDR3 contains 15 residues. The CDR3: CASSMLPREAYGYTF. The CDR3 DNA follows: TGCGCCAGCAGCATGCTGCCCAGGGAGGCCTATGGCTACACCTTC.

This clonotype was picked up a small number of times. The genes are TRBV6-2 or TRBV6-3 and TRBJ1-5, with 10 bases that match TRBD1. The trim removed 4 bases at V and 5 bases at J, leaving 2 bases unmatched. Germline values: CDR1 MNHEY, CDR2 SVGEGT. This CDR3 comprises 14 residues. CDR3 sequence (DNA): TGTGCCAGCAGTTTGGACAGGGGGTATCAGCCCCAGCATTTT. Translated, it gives CASSLDRGYQPQHF.

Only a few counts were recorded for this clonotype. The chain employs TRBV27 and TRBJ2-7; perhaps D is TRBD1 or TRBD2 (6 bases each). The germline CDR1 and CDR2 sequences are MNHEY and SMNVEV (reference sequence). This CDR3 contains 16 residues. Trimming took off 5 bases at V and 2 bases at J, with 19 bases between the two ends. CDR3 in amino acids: CASSTVSDRTTYEQYF. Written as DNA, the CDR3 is TGTGCCAGCAGTACGGTCTCTGACAGGACTACCTACGAGCAGTACTTC.

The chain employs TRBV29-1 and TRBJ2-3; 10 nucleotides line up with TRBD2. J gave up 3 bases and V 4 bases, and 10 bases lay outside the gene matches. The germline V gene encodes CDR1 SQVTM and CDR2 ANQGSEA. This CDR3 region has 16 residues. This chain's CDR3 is CSVGATGTSVTDTQYF. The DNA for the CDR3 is TGCAGCGTTGGGGCTACAGGGACTAGCGTAACAGATACGCAGTATTTT.

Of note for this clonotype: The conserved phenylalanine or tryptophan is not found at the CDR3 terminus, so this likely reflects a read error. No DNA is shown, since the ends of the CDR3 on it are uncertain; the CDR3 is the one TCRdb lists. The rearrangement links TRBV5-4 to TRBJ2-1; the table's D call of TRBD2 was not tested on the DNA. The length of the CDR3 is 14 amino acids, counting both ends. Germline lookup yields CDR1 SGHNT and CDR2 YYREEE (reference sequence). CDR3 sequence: CASSLGVAAPLGFV.

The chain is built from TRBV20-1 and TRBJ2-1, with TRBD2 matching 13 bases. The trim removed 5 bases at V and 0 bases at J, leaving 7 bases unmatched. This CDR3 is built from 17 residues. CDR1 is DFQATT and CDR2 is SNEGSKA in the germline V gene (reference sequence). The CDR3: CSASLAGGRGSYNEQFF. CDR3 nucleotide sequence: TGCAGTGCTTCACTAGCGGGAGGGCGGGGCTCCTACAATGAGCAGTTCTTC.

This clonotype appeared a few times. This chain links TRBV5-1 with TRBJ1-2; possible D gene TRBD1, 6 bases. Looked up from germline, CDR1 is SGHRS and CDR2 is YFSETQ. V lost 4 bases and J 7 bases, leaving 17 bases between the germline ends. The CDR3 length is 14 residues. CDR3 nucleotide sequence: TGCGCCAGCAGCCCCACCTGGGGGGCAGGTGGCTACACCTTC. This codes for CASSPTWGAGGYTF.

CDR3 DNA sequence: TGTGCCAGCAGTTACACTAGCGGGAGGGCCGGAGGTGAGCAGTTCTTC. Translated, it gives CASSYTSGRAGGEQFF. This chain links TRBV6-5 with TRBJ2-1; TRBD2 matches at 13 bases. Per germline, CDR1 MNHEY and CDR2 SVGAGI. Trimming took 2 bases from V and 9 from J; bases not matched to a gene: 7. The CDR3 is 16 residues long.

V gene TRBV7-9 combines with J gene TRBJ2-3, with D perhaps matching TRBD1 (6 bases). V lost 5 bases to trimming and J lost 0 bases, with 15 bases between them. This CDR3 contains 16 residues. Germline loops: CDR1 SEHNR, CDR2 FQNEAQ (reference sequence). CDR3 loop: CASSILQGISTDTQYF. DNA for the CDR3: TGTGCCAGCAGCATACTACAGGGTATCAGCACAGATACGCAGTATTTT.

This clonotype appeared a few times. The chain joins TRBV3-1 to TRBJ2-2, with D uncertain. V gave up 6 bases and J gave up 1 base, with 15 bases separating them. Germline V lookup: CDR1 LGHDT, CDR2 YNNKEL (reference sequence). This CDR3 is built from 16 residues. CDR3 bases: TGTGCCAGCAGACATTACGGGTCCATGAACACCGGGGAGCTGTTTTTT. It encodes CASRHYGSMNTGELFF.

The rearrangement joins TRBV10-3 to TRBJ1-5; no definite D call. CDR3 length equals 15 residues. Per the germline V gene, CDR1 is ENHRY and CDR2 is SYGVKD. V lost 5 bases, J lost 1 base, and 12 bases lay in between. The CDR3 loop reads CAISSVAVSNQPQHF. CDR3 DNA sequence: TGTGCCATCAGTTCGGTAGCTGTAAGCAATCAGCCCCAGCATTTT.